This T cell receptor beta chain was profiled in a study of T cell responses to AZD1222 COVID-19 vaccine. V lost 5 bases and J lost 8, with 12 bases in between. Germline CDR1 LNHDA, CDR2 SQIVND (reference sequence). CDR3 size: 12 residues. Using immunoSEQ multiplex PCR, the repertoire was profiled, and TCRdb retains in-frame clones only, with some absent. This sample yields 150,000 to 200,000 clones, of which 94% are seen a single time; about 4.6% belongs to the top ten. The TCR comes from an adult who received the AZD1222 COVID-19 vaccine. The chain recombines TRBV19 with TRBJ1-2; D is unresolved. This specimen consisted of peripheral blood, obtained 28 days after the second AZD1222 dose. CDR3 region: CASSLAGLGYTF. The CDR3 DNA sequence: TGTGCCAGTAGTTTGGCGGGCTTGGGCTACACCTTC.